This section outlines one T cell receptor (beta chain) sequence together with its context. The ends were cut back, 4 bases at V and 0 bases at J, with 10 bases in the middle. CDR3 length: 14 amino acids. CDR1 and CDR2 (germline): ENHRY, SYGVKD. This specimen comes from a study of T cells of healthy individuals. TCRdb redid the calling of the 5' RACE reads with MiXCR, one entry per CDR3 protein. The data contain approximately 52,000 distinct CDR3 sequences, approximately 15% of them singletons. The sequence came from a human donor in good health. J is TRBJ2-7 and V is TRBV10-3; D gene uncertain. CDR3 nucleotides: TGTGCCATCAGTGTTGGCCGGAGCTCCTACGAGCAGTACTTC. Its translation is CAISVGRSSYEQYF.